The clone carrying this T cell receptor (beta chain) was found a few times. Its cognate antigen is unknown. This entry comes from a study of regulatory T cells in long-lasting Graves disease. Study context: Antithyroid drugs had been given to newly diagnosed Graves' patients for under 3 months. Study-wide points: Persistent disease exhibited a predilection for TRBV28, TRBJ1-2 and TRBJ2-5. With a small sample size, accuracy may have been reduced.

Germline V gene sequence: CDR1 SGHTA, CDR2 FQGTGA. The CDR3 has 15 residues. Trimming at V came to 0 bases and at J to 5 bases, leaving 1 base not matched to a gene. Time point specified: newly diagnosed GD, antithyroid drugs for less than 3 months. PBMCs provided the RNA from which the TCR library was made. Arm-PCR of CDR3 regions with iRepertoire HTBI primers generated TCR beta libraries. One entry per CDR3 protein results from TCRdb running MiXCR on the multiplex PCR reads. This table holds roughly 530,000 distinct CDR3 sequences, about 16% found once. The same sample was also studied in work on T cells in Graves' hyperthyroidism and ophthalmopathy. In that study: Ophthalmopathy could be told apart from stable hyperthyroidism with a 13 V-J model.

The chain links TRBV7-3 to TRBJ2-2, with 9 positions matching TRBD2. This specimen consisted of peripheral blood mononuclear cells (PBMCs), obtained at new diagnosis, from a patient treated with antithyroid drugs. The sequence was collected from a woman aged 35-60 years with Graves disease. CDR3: CASSLTLAGTGELFF. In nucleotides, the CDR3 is TGTGCCAGCAGCTTAACTCTAGCGGGGACCGGGGAGCTGTTTTTT.